The present TCR beta chain was sequenced within a study of beta chain features in type 1 diabetes. On the study more broadly: Healthy donors and patients had similar age, gender and cell yields. Sorted cells from all samples, numbering about 98 million, were examined. Findings and caveats of the study: TCRB CDR3 length was moderately but significantly reduced in all four CD4+ subsets of Type 1 diabetes patients.

The sample holds a few counts of this clone. What it binds is not known. The V and J ends lost 6 bases and 0 bases, in that order; junction bases with no gene match: 1. The CDR3 sequence is 14 residues long. CDR1 and CDR2 from the germline V gene are MDHEN and SYDVKM. Since all of the isolated RNA was reverse transcribed, expressed TCRB transcripts were what got sequenced. For naive, central memory and regulatory T cell samples, reads averaged around 3.6 million. TCRdb's copy holds only in-frame clones and misses some; the assay was immunoSEQ multiplex PCR. Of around 120,000 clones in the sample, roughly a sixth were seen once.

The source is a man aged 18 to 29 with type 1 diabetes. The chain carries TRBV28 and TRBJ2-5, with 10 bases identical to TRBD1. Source material: central memory CD4+ T cells from blood. In DNA, the CDR3 is TGTGCCAGCAGGGGACAGGGGTACCAAGAGACCCAGTACTTC. This translates into CASRGQGYQETQYF.